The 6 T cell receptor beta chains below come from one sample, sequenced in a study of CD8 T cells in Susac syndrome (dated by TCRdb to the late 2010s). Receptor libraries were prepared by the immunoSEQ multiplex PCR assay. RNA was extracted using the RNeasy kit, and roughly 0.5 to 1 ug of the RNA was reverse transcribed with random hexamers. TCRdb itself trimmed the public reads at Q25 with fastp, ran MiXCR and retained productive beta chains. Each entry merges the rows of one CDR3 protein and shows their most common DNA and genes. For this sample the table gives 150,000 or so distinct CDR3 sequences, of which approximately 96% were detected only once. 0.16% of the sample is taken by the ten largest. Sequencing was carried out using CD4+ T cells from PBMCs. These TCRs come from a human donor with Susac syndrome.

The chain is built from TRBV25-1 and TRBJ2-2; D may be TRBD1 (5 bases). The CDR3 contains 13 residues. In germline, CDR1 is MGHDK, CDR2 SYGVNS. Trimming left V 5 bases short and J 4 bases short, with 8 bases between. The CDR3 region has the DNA TGTGCCAGCAGTCGAAGGGGCACCGGGGAGCTGTTTTTT. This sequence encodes CASSRRGTGELFF.

This CDR3 reads CSAAGGAPNEQFF. The CDR3 nucleotides read TGCAGTGCAGCAGGGGGCGCCCCGAATGAGCAGTTCTTC. The chain combines TRBV20-1 with TRBJ2-1; 8 bases are a match to TRBD1. J lost 7 bases, V lost 6 bases, and 8 bases had no gene match. This CDR3 is 13 amino acids long. The germline V gene has CDR1 DFQATT and CDR2 SNEGSKA (reference sequence).

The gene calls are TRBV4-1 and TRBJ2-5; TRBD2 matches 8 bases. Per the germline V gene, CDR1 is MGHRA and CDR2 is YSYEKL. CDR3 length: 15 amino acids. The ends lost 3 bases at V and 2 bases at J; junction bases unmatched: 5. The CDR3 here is CASSQAIAGQETQYF. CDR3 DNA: TGCGCCAGCAGCCAGGCAATAGCGGGGCAAGAGACCCAGTACTTC.

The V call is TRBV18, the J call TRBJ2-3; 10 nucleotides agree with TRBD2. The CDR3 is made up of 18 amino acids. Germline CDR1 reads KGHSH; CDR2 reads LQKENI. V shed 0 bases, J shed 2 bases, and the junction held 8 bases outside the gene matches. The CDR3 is CASSPPRGSGGATDTQYF. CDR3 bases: TGTGCCAGCTCACCACCGCGGGGCAGCGGGGGGGCCACAGATACGCAGTATTTT.

CDR3 region: CASSAQGLRSEQYF. CDR3 sequence (DNA): TGTGCCAGCTCAGCCCAGGGTCTACGAAGCGAGCAGTACTTC. The V gene is TRBV18, the J gene TRBJ2-7; a possible D gene is TRBD1 (5 bases). The CDR3 sequence is 14 residues long. The germline CDR1 and CDR2 sequences are KGHSH and LQKENI. V shed 5 bases and J shed 6 bases, with 17 bases lying between them.

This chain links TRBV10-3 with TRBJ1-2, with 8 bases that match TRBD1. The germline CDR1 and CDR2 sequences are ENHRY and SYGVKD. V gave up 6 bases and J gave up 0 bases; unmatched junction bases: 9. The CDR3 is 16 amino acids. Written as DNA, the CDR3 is TGTGCCATCAGCGGGGACAGGAGCGGGACTAACTATGGCTACACCTTC. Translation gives CAISGDRSGTNYGYTF.